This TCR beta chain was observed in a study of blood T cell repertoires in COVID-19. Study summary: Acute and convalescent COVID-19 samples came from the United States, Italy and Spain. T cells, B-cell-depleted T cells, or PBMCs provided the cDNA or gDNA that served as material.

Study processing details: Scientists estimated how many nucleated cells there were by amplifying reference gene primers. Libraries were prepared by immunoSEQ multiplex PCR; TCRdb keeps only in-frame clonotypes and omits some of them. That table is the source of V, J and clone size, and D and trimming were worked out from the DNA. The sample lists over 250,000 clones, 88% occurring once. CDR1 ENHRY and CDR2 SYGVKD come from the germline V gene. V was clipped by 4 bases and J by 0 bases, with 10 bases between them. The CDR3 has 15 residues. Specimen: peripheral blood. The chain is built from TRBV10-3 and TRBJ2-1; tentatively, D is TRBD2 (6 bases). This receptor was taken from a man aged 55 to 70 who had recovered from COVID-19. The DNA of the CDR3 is TGTGCCATCAGTGGGGGACTTAGCTCCTACAATGAGCAGTTCTTC. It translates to CAISGGLSSYNEQFF.